The 16 T cell receptor beta chains below come from one sample, sequenced in a study of T cell responses to AZD1222 COVID-19 vaccine. Here immunoSEQ multiplex PCR was the method, and the copy in TCRdb shows in-frame clones only, minus some. In the table there are about 180,000 clones, 88% of which are singletons. Sequenced here: peripheral blood, sampled 28 days after the second AZD1222 dose. These receptors originate from an adult who received the AZD1222 COVID-19 vaccine.

This clone was picked up one time. The V gene is TRBV30, the J gene TRBJ2-7, with TRBD1 identical over 10 bases. Per the germline V gene, CDR1 is GTSNPN and CDR2 is SVGIG (reference sequence). Trimming took 0 bases from V and 6 from J; bases not matched to a gene: 5. The CDR3 is made up of 14 amino acids. CDR3 sequence reads: CAWSVRTGGPEQYF. The CDR3 DNA sequence: TGTGCCTGGAGTGTACGGACAGGGGGGCCCGAGCAGTACTTC. Full variable domain (remainder filled in from reference TRBV30 and TRBJ2-7): SQTIHQWPATLVQPVGSPLSLECTVEGTSNPNLYWYRQAAGRGLQLLFYSVGIGQISSEVPQNLSASRPQDRQFILSSKKLLLSDSGFYLCAWSVRTGGPEQYFGPGTRLTVT.

The chain joins TRBV27 to TRBJ2-3; 9 bases map to TRBD2. Germline trimming cut 4 bases from V and 0 bases from J; bases unmatched to any gene: 8. There are 17 residues in the CDR3. Germline V lookup: CDR1 MNHEY, CDR2 SMNVEV (reference sequence). Here the CDR3 reads CASSSLAGSTSTDTQYF. CDR3 nucleotide sequence: TGTGCCAGCAGTTCCCTAGCGGGGTCTACTAGCACAGATACGCAGTATTTT.

This clone was recorded once. This chain joins TRBV18 and TRBJ1-4, with D unresolved. The V and J ends lost 6 bases and 8 bases respectively, with 10 bases between them. CDR3 length: 12 amino acids. CDR1 is KGHSH and CDR2 is LQKENI in the germline V gene. CDR3 amino acids: CASSTRPEKLFF. In nucleotides, the CDR3 is TGTGCCAGCTCTACCAGGCCAGAAAAACTGTTTTTT.

This clone was recorded once. The chain is built from TRBV20-1 and TRBJ1-3; D possibly corresponds to TRBD1 (6 bases). Trimming stripped 6 bases from V and 4 bases from J, with 7 bases between. CDR1 and CDR2 (germline): DFQATT, SNEGSKA (reference sequence). The CDR3 length is 11 residues. CDR3 in amino acids: CSAGQGNTIYF. CDR3 nucleotide sequence: TGCAGTGCCGGACAGGGAAACACCATATATTTT.

The gene calls are TRBV9 and TRBJ1-1; TRBD1 matches 7 bases. This CDR3 has 14 residues. Germline V gene sequence: CDR1 SGDLS, CDR2 YYNGEE. V lost 3 bases, J lost 6 bases, and 8 bases stayed unmatched. Here the CDR3 reads CASSGGQRGAEAFF. CDR3 nucleotide sequence: TGTGCCAGCAGCGGGGGACAGCGGGGCGCTGAAGCTTTCTTT.

The chain joins TRBV9 to TRBJ2-1; 13 nucleotides agree with TRBD2. V was clipped by 3 bases and J by 0 bases; unmatched bases: 18. This CDR3 is built from 22 residues. Germline CDR1 reads SGDLS; CDR2 reads YYNGEE. CDR3 region: CASSAPGVGLAGRTGSYNEQFF. CDR3 sequence (DNA): TGTGCCAGCAGCGCGCCGGGGGTGGGACTAGCGGGACGGACCGGCTCCTACAATGAGCAGTTCTTC.

The chain couples TRBV30 to TRBJ2-5; D possibly uses TRBD1 or TRBD2 (5 bases each). In germline, CDR1 is GTSNPN, CDR2 SVGIG (reference sequence). The CDR3 sequence is 14 residues long. The V gene lost 5 bases and the J gene lost 5 bases, with 18 bases spanning the gap. The CDR3 region is CAWHPPGDGETQYF. CDR3 DNA sequence: TGTGCCTGGCACCCACCCGGGGACGGGGAGACCCAGTACTTC.

The sample holds one count of this clone. The gene calls are TRBV12-3 or TRBV12-4 and TRBJ1-4, with D unresolved. This CDR3 comprises 13 residues. Trimming pared 3 bases from V and 11 bases from J, leaving 13 bases between. CDR3 region: CASSFSFAEKLFF. In nucleotides, the CDR3 is TGTGCCAGCAGTTTTAGTTTTGCCGAGAAACTGTTTTTT.

The CDR3 DNA follows: TGTGCCAGCAGCTTGTCAGGGGCGTGGGAGACCCAGTACTTC. It is translated as CASSLSGAWETQYF. The chain recombines TRBV7-9 with TRBJ2-5; TRBD1 might be the D (6 bases). Germline V gene lookup returns CDR1 SEHNR and CDR2 FQNEAQ (reference sequence). The V gene lost 3 bases and the J gene lost 5 bases, with 13 bases spanning the gap. This CDR3 has 14 residues.

The rearrangement joins TRBV19 to TRBJ1-5, with D possibly being TRBD1 (6 bases). Between the trimmed V and J ends, which lost 8 bases and 1 base, there was a span of 6 bases. The CDR3 is 12 residues long. The germline gives CDR1 LNHDA, CDR2 SQIVND (reference sequence). The CDR3 DNA is TGTGCCAGTGGGGGCAGCAATCAGCCCCAGCATTTT. Protein product: CASGGSNQPQHF.

J is TRBJ2-5 and V is TRBV5-1; 8 positions match TRBD2. There are 14 residues in the CDR3. The junction had 4 bases not matched to a gene; V was cut back by 1 base and J by 5 bases. Germline lookup yields CDR1 SGHRS and CDR2 YFSETQ. CDR3 in DNA: TGCGCCAGCAGCTTGAGTCCTAGCGGGGAGACCCAGTACTTC. Translation: CASSLSPSGETQYF.

The chain carries TRBV27 and TRBJ2-1, with D perhaps given as TRBD1 or TRBD2 (5 bases each). Trimming stripped 3 bases from V and 4 bases from J, with 10 bases between. The CDR3 is 14 residues long. Germline V CDR1 and CDR2: MNHEY, SMNVEV (reference sequence). The CDR3 loop is CASSFRGPYNEQFF. The CDR3 bases are TGTGCCAGCAGTTTTCGGGGCCCGTACAATGAGCAGTTCTTC.

The chain has TRBV25-1 and TRBJ1-5; TRBD1 agrees at 9 bases. Germline-derived CDR1 and CDR2 are MGHDK and SYGVNS. The CDR3 is made up of 15 amino acids. The V segment lost 5 bases and the J segment 3 bases; nucleotides outside the gene matches: 5. CDR3 sequence (DNA): TGTGCCAGCAGTATGGGGACAGGGATCAATCAGCCCCAGCATTTT. It codes for CASSMGTGINQPQHF.

This rearrangement joins TRBV2 to TRBJ2-5, with 7 nucleotides matching TRBD1. Germline-derived CDR1 and CDR2 are SNHLY and FYNNEI. This CDR3 spans 15 amino acids. Trimming took 4 bases from V and 4 from J; bases not matched to a gene: 9. In DNA form, the CDR3 reads TGTGCCAGCAGTGTGGACAGGCTTCAGGGAGAGACCCAGTACTTC. It encodes CASSVDRLQGETQYF.

Only one count was recorded for this clone. V is TRBV5-1 and J is TRBJ2-6; TRBD1 might be the D (5 bases). The CDR3 loop spans 17 amino acids. Germline CDR1 and CDR2: SGHRS and YFSETQ. Trimming stripped 1 base from V and 2 bases from J, with 13 bases between. CDR3 residues: CASSLMGLGTGANVLTF. Here the CDR3 DNA reads TGCGCCAGCAGCTTGATGGGGCTAGGTACTGGGGCCAACGTCCTGACTTTC.

The J gene is TRBJ2-7, the V gene TRBV15, with no clear D. The CDR3 sequence is 13 residues long. Germline V CDR1 and CDR2: LNHNV, YYDKDF (reference sequence). Trimming took off 0 bases at V and 6 bases at J, with 9 bases between the two ends. DNA of the CDR3: TGTGCCACCAGCAGAGATCCCCTAGGCGAGCAGTACTTC. Protein: CATSRDPLGEQYF.